One and the same sample provided the 31 T cell receptor beta chains below, sequenced in a study of T-cell reconstitution after alpha-beta-depleted transplantation in children. It was with unique molecular identifiers that the TCRbeta library was prepared. TCRdb independently ran MiXCR on the PCR reads; one entry per CDR3 protein. The profile shows roughly 490,000 distinct CDR3 sequences, roughly 10% of them singletons. Specimen: PBMCs, mostly from graft donor cells, collected 180 days after TCRalphabeta/CD19-depleted stem cell transplant. The source is a female patient aged 2 to 10 who had a stem cell transplant for aplastic anemia, so the T cells may come from the graft donor.

The rearrangement links TRBV27 to TRBJ2-1, with D perhaps matching TRBD1 (6 bases). This CDR3 is 13 amino acids long. CDR1 is MNHEY, CDR2 SMNVEV, per germline (reference sequence). Trimming took off 4 bases at V and 3 bases at J, with 7 bases between the two ends. The CDR3 nucleotides read TGTGCCAGCAGTTGGACAGTCTACAATGAGCAGTTCTTC. It yields the protein CASSWTVYNEQFF.

This clonotype has just a few counts. The gene calls are TRBV7-9 and TRBJ2-3; TRBD2 matches at 13 bases. The CDR3 totals 16 residues. Germline V gene sequence: CDR1 SEHNR, CDR2 FQNEAQ (reference sequence). V lost 5 bases, J lost 3 bases, and 5 bases stayed unmatched. CDR3 sequence reads: CASSLTSGRPTDTQYF. The CDR3 region has the DNA TGTGCCAGCAGCCTGACTAGCGGGAGGCCGACAGATACGCAGTATTTT.

This clonotype was seen ten or more times. The chain employs TRBV28 and TRBJ2-7; TRBD2 agrees at 7 bases. Per the germline V gene, CDR1 is MDHEN and CDR2 is SYDVKM. The V segment lost 3 bases and the J segment 5 bases; nucleotides outside the gene matches: 4. The CDR3 covers 13 residues. This chain's CDR3 is CASSFAGADEQYF. CDR3 bases: TGTGCCAGCAGTTTTGCGGGAGCTGACGAGCAGTACTTC.

This clonotype was detected only a few times. The gene calls are TRBV7-2 and TRBJ2-3; 7 positions agree with TRBD2. Germline values: CDR1 SGHTA, CDR2 FQGNSA. The CDR3 runs 17 residues. With V trimmed by 2 bases and J by 2 bases, 10 bases remained unmatched. CDR3 DNA: TGTGCCAGCAGCTTACCCCCGAGCGGGACGTACACAGATACGCAGTATTTT. Its protein product is CASSLPPSGTYTDTQYF. The full variable domain, completed using reference TRBV7-2 and TRBJ2-3, is GAGVSQSPSNKVTEKGKDVELRCDPISGHTALYWYRQSLGQGLEFLIYFQGNSAPDKSGLPSDRFSAERTGGSVSTLTIQRTQQEDSAVYLCASSLPPSGTYTDTQYFGPGTRLTVL.

The table lists this clonotype with a few counts. CDR3: CASRSTGGANEKLFF. The CDR3 DNA follows: TGTGCCAGCAGGTCGACAGGGGGCGCGAATGAAAAACTGTTTTTT. The V and J genes are TRBV7-2 and TRBJ1-4, with 10 nucleotides matching TRBD1. Trimming took 6 bases from V and 5 from J; bases not matched to a gene: 6. In germline, CDR1 is SGHTA, CDR2 FQGNSA. CDR3 length equals 15 residues. Full variable domain (outside the CDR3, taken from reference TRBV7-2 and TRBJ1-4): GAGVSQSPSNKVTEKGKDVELRCDPISGHTALYWYRQSLGQGLEFLIYFQGNSAPDKSGLPSDRFSAERTGGSVSTLTIQRTQQEDSAVYLCASRSTGGANEKLFFGSGTQLSVL.

This clonotype was counted only a few times. For the CDR3, the DNA is TGCAGTGCTAGGAGGGGAGTATGGTACAATGAGCAGTTCTTC. This sequence encodes CSARRGVWYNEQFF. This chain links TRBV20-1 with TRBJ2-1; D is possibly TRBD1 or TRBD2 (5 bases each). V was clipped by 3 bases and J by 4 bases, with 13 bases between them. This CDR3 has 14 residues. CDR1 and CDR2 (germline): DFQATT, SNEGSKA (reference sequence).

Notes on this clonotype: This sequence may be a read error, since a much larger clone differs from it by one base. This chain joins TRBV7-9 and TRBJ2-3; 7 bases map to TRBD2. Looked up from germline, CDR1 is SEHNR and CDR2 is FQNEAQ (reference sequence). V shed 5 bases and J 2 bases; nucleotides not matched to a gene: 4. The CDR3 sequence is 14 residues long. CDR3 DNA sequence: TGTGCCAGCAGCCGAAGCGGGAACACAGATACGCAGTATTTT. Its translation is CASSRSGNTDTQYF.

This clonotype was counted only a few times. The rearrangement uses TRBV12-3 or TRBV12-4 and TRBJ2-5; no clear D. The V and J ends lost 3 bases and 4 bases respectively, with 9 bases between them. The length of the CDR3 is 13 residues. DNA for the CDR3: TGTGCCAGCAGTTTCGGCTGGACAGAGACCCAGTACTTC. Translated, it gives CASSFGWTETQYF.

The chain carries TRBV7-6 and TRBJ1-4; tentative D call: TRBD1 (6 bases). Germline V gene sequence: CDR1 SGHVS, CDR2 FNYEAQ. V was trimmed by 5 bases and J by 10 bases, leaving 23 bases between them. The CDR3 is 16 amino acids. Written as DNA, the CDR3 is TGTGCCAGCAGCCCGGGACATAAACTCATTGAAGGAAAACTGTTTTTT. Encoded protein: CASSPGHKLIEGKLFF.

This clonotype turned up a few times. The chain links TRBV29-1 to TRBJ2-1; D not certain. Germline CDR1 reads SQVTM; CDR2 reads ANQGSEA. Trimming pared 8 bases from V and 7 bases from J, leaving 12 bases between. The CDR3 is made up of 11 amino acids. The CDR3 protein is CSPARANEQFF. The CDR3 bases are TGCAGCCCAGCTAGAGCGAATGAGCAGTTCTTC.

This clonotype was counted at least ten times. V gene TRBV2 combines with J gene TRBJ2-1; 7 bases line up with TRBD2. Trimming cost V 7 bases and J 14 bases; bases outside gene matches: 11. The V gene's germline CDR1 is SNHLY and CDR2 FYNNEI. The CDR3 length is 12 residues. In DNA, the CDR3 is TGTGCCAGCACCGTTCATCGGGGAGGGAAGTTCTTC. It yields the protein CASTVHRGGKFF.

This clonotype was seen many times. The V call is TRBV5-1, the J call TRBJ2-2; D gene uncertain. The CDR3 spans 13 residues. With 2 bases removed from V and 8 bases from J, the gap between germline ends came to 10 bases. From germline, CDR1 is SGHRS and CDR2 YFSETQ. DNA of the CDR3: TGCGCCAGCAGCTTCGGCGCGGTAGGGGAGCTGTTTTTT. This sequence encodes CASSFGAVGELFF.

This clonotype was seen more than once but under ten times. V is TRBV7-2 and J is TRBJ2-5; D gene ambiguous. Trimming took off 5 bases at V and 0 bases at J, with 10 bases between the two ends. This CDR3 region has 14 residues. The germline CDR1 and CDR2 sequences are SGHTA and FQGNSA. CDR3: CASSQRPYQETQYF. Here the CDR3 DNA reads TGTGCCAGCAGCCAGAGGCCGTACCAAGAGACCCAGTACTTC.

V gene TRBV27 combines with J gene TRBJ2-3; tentatively, D is TRBD1 or TRBD2 (5 bases each). Germline V lookup: CDR1 MNHEY, CDR2 SMNVEV (reference sequence). Deletions cut 2 bases from V and 2 bases from J, with 11 bases between. This CDR3 comprises 15 residues. CDR3 residues: CASSLKRDATDTQYF. DNA for the CDR3: TGTGCCAGCAGTTTAAAAAGGGACGCCACAGATACGCAGTATTTT.

This clonotype showed up just a few times. The rearrangement uses TRBV28 and TRBJ2-7, with TRBD2 matching over 8 bases. With V trimmed by 3 bases and J by 1 base, 5 bases remained unmatched. The CDR3 runs 15 residues. Germline values: CDR1 MDHEN, CDR2 SYDVKM. In DNA, the CDR3 is TGTGCCAGCAGTTTTGGTCCTAGCGGGTCCTACGAGCAGTACGTC. This codes for CASSFGPSGSYEQYV.

This clonotype was detected only a few times. This chain uses TRBV4-3 with TRBJ2-2; perhaps TRBD2 as D (6 bases). The CDR3 is 17 residues long. CDR1 and CDR2 from the germline V gene are LGHNA and YSLEER. Trimming removed 4 bases at V and 0 bases at J, with 15 bases between. CDR3 bases: TGCGCCAGCAGCCGCCCACCCGGGGGAGCGAACACCGGGGAGCTGTTTTTT. This encodes CASSRPPGGANTGELFF.

This clonotype was seen only once. This chain links TRBV6-2 or TRBV6-3 with TRBJ2-7; 8 bases agree with TRBD2. The CDR3 has 13 residues. V lost 4 bases to trimming and J lost 6 bases; unmatched junction nucleotides: 5. Germline V lookup: CDR1 MNHEY, CDR2 SVGEGT. The CDR3 region has the DNA TGTGCCAGCAGTTGGGCGGGAGGCTCCGAGCAGTACGTC. This translates into CASSWAGGSEQYV.

The sample holds a few counts of this clonotype. This chain joins TRBV4-1 and TRBJ2-1; 16 positions agree with TRBD2. The germline V gene encodes CDR1 MGHRA and CDR2 YSYEKL. The J segment lost 1 base and the V segment lost 3 bases, leaving 3 bases of the junction unmatched. The CDR3 has 18 residues. This CDR3 reads CASSQGTSGRGSYNEQFF. CDR3 nucleotide sequence: TGCGCCAGCAGCCAGGGGACTAGCGGGAGGGGTTCCTACAATGAGCAGTTCTTC.

This clonotype was recorded at least ten times. The chain has TRBV18 and TRBJ1-3; D ambiguous. With 1 base removed from V and 1 base from J, the gap between germline ends came to 8 bases. Germline V lookup: CDR1 KGHSH, CDR2 LQKENI. This CDR3 has 15 amino acids. The CDR3, as DNA: TGTGCCAGCTCACCACGGGGAGAATCTGGAAACACCATATATTTT. Residues: CASSPRGESGNTIYF.

Many counts were recorded for this clonotype. This chain links TRBV5-6 with TRBJ2-1; D is possibly TRBD2 (6 bases). V was cut by 0 bases and J by 3 bases, with 7 bases left in between. The CDR3 spans 14 residues. Germline CDR1 and CDR2: SGHDT and YYEEEE. In nucleotides, the CDR3 is TGTGCCAGCAGCTTGGGGGGACTCTACAATGAGCAGTTCTTC. This encodes CASSLGGLYNEQFF.

The chain uses TRBV9 and TRBJ1-5; TRBD1 matches 9 bases. J was trimmed by 0 bases and V by 4 bases; bases with no gene match: 5. This CDR3 contains 16 residues. The germline V gene encodes CDR1 SGDLS and CDR2 YYNGEE. Written as DNA, the CDR3 is TGTGCCAGCAGCACCTGGGACAGGGATAGCAATCAGCCCCAGCATTTT. Translation: CASSTWDRDSNQPQHF.

This clonotype has only a few counts. The rearrangement joins TRBV3-1 to TRBJ2-7; D unresolved. Trimming stripped 2 bases from V and 9 bases from J, with 14 bases between. This CDR3 has 13 residues. Germline V gene data show CDR1 as LGHDT and CDR2 as YNNKEL (reference sequence). The chain's CDR3 is CASSQKVCWGQYV. The CDR3 DNA is TGTGCCAGCAGCCAAAAAGTCTGCTGGGGGCAGTACGTC.

V usage is TRBV27 and J usage is TRBJ2-1; TRBD2 aligns across 13 bases. Germline values: CDR1 MNHEY, CDR2 SMNVEV (reference sequence). The CDR3 is 16 residues long. The trim removed 5 bases at V and 8 bases at J, leaving 9 bases unmatched. CDR3 coding DNA: TGTGCCAGCAGTGTTACCGGGACTAGCGGGGTGGATGAGCAGTTCTTC. Its protein product is CASSVTGTSGVDEQFF.

This clonotype was seen a few times. J is TRBJ2-3 and V is TRBV4-3, with 8 bases that match TRBD1. Per germline, CDR1 LGHNA and CDR2 YSLEER. V was clipped by 5 bases and J by 1 base; unmatched bases: 8. The CDR3 contains 16 residues. CDR3 sequence: CASSLEAGQGTDTQYF. CDR3 nucleotide sequence: TGCGCCAGCAGCTTAGAGGCGGGACAGGGCACAGATACGCAGTATTTT.

In regard to this clonotype: A read error may explain this, as a much larger clone is one base away. V gene TRBV6-2 or TRBV6-3 combines with J gene TRBJ2-2; D gene unclear. The CDR3 loop spans 12 amino acids. Germline assignment: CDR1 MNHEY and CDR2 SVGEGT. The CDR3 protein is CVSSYYTGELFF. CDR3 DNA: TGTGTCAGCAGTTACTACACCGGGGAGCTGTTTTTT.

This clonotype has a handful of counts. This chain joins TRBV7-2 and TRBJ2-7; a possible D gene is TRBD2 (5 bases). V was clipped by 3 bases and J by 2 bases, with 11 bases between them. Germline assignment: CDR1 SGHTA and CDR2 FQGNSA. The CDR3 spans 14 residues. CDR3 DNA sequence: TGTGCCAGCAGCTTGCAGCGGCAAACCTACGAGCAGTACTTC. Translated, it gives CASSLQRQTYEQYF. The full variable domain, its missing parts supplied by reference TRBV7-2 and TRBJ2-7, is GAGVSQSPSNKVTEKGKDVELRCDPISGHTALYWYRQSLGQGLEFLIYFQGNSAPDKSGLPSDRFSAERTGGSVSTLTIQRTQQEDSAVYLCASSLQRQTYEQYFGPGTRLTVT.

The chain combines TRBV2 with TRBJ1-4; D uncertain. CDR3 length: 13 amino acids. Trimming removed 4 bases from V and 6 bases from J, with 9 bases in between. In germline, CDR1 is SNHLY, CDR2 FYNNEI. This chain's CDR3 is CASSAREDEKLFF. Here the CDR3 DNA reads TGTGCCAGCAGTGCCCGGGAGGATGAAAAACTGTTTTTT. Based on the CDR3 plus reference TRBV2 and TRBJ1-4, the full variable domain is EPEVTQTPSHQVTQMGQEVILRCVPISNHLYFYWYRQILGQKVEFLVSFYNNEISEKSEIFDDQFSVERPDGSNFTLKIRSTKLEDSAMYFCASSAREDEKLFFGSGTQLSVL.

This rearrangement joins TRBV10-3 to TRBJ2-5; D is possibly TRBD1 (6 bases). V was shortened by 2 bases and J by 5 bases, with 21 bases between the two germline ends. The germline V gene has CDR1 ENHRY and CDR2 SYGVKD. The CDR3 covers 17 residues. The CDR3 nucleotides read TGTGCCATCAGTGAGGAGGACAGCATTGCCCCTAGGGAGACCCAGTACTTC. It specifies CAISEEDSIAPRETQYF.

This clonotype has at least ten counts. The V call is TRBV7-2, the J call TRBJ1-2, with 10 bases matching TRBD1. Germline values: CDR1 SGHTA, CDR2 FQGNSA. This CDR3 is built from 17 residues. The ends lost 4 bases at V and 6 bases at J; junction bases unmatched: 14. The chain's CDR3 is CASSSATWDRGKDGYTF. In DNA, the CDR3 is TGTGCCAGCAGCTCTGCTACGTGGGACAGGGGAAAGGATGGCTACACCTTC.

This clonotype appeared many times. The rearrangement uses TRBV6-2 or TRBV6-3 and TRBJ2-7; D is perhaps TRBD1 or TRBD2 (6 bases each). Germline-derived CDR1 and CDR2 are MNHEY and SVGEGT. V lost 6 bases and J lost 2, with 11 bases in between. CDR3 length equals 13 residues. CDR3 DNA sequence: TGTGCCAGCAGCAACGGGGGCCCCTACGAGCAGTACGTC. It is translated as CASSNGGPYEQYV.

This clonotype was picked up a small number of times. The chain couples TRBV11-2 to TRBJ1-5; 7 positions match TRBD1. Germline values: CDR1 SGHAT, CDR2 FQNNGV. Trimming cost V 5 bases and J 4 bases; bases outside gene matches: 5. CDR3 size: 14 residues. The DNA of the CDR3 is TGTGCCAGCAGCGTGACAGGGAGTAATCAGCCCCAGCATTTT. Residues: CASSVTGSNQPQHF.